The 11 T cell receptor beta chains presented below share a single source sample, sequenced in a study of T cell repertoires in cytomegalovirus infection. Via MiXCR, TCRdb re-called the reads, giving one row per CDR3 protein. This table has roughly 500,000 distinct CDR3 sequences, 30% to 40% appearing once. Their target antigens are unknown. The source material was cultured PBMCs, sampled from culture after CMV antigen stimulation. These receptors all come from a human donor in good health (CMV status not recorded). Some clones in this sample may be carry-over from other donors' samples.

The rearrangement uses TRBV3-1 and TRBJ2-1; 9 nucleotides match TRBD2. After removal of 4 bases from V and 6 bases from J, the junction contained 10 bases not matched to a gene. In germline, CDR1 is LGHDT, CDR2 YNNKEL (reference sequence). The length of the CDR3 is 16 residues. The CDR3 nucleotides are TGTGCCAGCAGCCTATCTGCGGGAGGGGCGGCCAATGAGCAGTTCTTC. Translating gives CASSLSAGGAANEQFF.

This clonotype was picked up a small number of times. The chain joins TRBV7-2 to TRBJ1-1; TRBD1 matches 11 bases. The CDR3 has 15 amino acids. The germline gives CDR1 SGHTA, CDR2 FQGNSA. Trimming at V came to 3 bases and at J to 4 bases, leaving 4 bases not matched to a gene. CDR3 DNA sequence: TGTGCCAGCAGCTTCTCCGGGACAGGGGGCACTGAAGCTTTCTTT. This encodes CASSFSGTGGTEAFF.

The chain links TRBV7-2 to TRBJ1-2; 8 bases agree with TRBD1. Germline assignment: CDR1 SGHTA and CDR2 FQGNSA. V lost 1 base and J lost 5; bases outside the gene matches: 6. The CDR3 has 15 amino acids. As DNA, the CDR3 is TGTGCCAGCAGCTTAGGCACACGGACAGGGTATGGCTACACCTTC. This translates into CASSLGTRTGYGYTF. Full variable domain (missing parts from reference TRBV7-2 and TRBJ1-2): GAGVSQSPSNKVTEKGKDVELRCDPISGHTALYWYRQSLGQGLEFLIYFQGNSAPDKSGLPSDRFSAERTGGSVSTLTIQRTQQEDSAVYLCASSLGTRTGYGYTFGSGTRLTVV.

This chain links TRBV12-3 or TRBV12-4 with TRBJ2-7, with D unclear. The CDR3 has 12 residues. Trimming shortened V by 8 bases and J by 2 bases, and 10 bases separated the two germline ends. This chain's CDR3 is CASAPQAYEQYF. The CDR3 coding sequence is TGTGCCAGCGCGCCCCAGGCCTACGAGCAGTACTTC.

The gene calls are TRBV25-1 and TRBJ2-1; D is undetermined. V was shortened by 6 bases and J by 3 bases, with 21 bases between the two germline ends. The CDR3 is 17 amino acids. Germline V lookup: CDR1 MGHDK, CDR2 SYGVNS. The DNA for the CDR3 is TGTGCCAGCAGCCGAGATAATTCAGGACGTCTCTACAATGAGCAGTTCTTC. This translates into CASSRDNSGRLYNEQFF.

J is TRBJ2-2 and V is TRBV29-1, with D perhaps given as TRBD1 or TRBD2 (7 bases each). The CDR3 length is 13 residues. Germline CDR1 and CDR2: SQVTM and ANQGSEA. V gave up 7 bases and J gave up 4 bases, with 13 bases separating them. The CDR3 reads CSGDREGTGELFF. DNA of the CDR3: TGCAGCGGTGACAGGGAGGGCACCGGGGAGCTGTTTTTT.

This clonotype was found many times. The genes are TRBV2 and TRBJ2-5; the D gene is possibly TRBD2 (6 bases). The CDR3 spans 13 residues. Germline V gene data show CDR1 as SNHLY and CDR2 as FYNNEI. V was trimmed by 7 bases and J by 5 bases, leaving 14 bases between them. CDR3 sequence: CASTWDFGETQYF. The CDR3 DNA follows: TGTGCCAGCACCTGGGACTTCGGGGAGACCCAGTACTTC. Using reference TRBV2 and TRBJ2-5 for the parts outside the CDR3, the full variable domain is EPEVTQTPSHQVTQMGQEVILRCVPISNHLYFYWYRQILGQKVEFLVSFYNNEISEKSEIFDDQFSVERPDGSNFTLKIRSTKLEDSAMYFCASTWDFGETQYFGPGTRLLVL.

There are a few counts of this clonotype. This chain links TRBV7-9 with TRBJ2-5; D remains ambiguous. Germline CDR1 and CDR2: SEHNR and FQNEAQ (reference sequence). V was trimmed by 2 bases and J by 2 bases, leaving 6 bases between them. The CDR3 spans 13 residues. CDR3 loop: CASSLSQQETQYF. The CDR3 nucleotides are TGTGCCAGCAGCTTAAGCCAGCAAGAGACCCAGTACTTC.

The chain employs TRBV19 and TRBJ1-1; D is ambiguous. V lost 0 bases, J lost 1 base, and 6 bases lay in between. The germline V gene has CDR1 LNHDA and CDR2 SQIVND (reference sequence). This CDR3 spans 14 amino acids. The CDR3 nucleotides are TGTGCCAGTAGTATAGACTCGGGGAACACTGAAGCTTTCTTT. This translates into CASSIDSGNTEAFF.

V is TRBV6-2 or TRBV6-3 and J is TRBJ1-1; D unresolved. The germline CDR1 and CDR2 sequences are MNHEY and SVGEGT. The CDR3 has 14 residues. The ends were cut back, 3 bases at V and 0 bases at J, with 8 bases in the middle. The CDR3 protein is CASSYFGVNTEAFF. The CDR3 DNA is TGTGCCAGCAGTTATTTTGGGGTGAACACTGAAGCTTTCTTT.

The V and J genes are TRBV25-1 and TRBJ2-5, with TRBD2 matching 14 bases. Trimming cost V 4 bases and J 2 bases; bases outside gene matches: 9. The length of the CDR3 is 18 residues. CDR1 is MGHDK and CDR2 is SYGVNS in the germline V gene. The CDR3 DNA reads TGTGCCAGCAGTGCCCGGACTAGCGGGAGGAAGGGGCAAGAGACCCAGTACTTC. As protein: CASSARTSGRKGQETQYF.